The 9 T cell receptor beta chains presented below share a single source sample, sequenced in a study of cytomegalovirus exposure and HLA in healthy donors. A multiplex PCR was run with 60 Vbeta primers and 13 Jbeta primers. Assay: immunoSEQ multiplex PCR; the TCRdb copy retains only in-frame clones and omits some. The data contain 130,000 or so clones, about three quarters of them singletons. Material: PBMCs. The source is a woman aged 18-35 years in good health and CMV-seronegative.

The rearrangement joins TRBV4-1 to TRBJ2-3, with D tentatively TRBD2 (6 bases). Germline values: CDR1 MGHRA, CDR2 YSYEKL. This CDR3 spans 16 amino acids. V was clipped by 0 bases and J by 1 base, with 11 bases between them. The CDR3 DNA reads TGCGCCAGCAGCCAAGAAGGGCGGGGCCGCACAGATACGCAGTATTTT. Translating gives CASSQEGRGRTDTQYF.

This clone was counted between two and nine times. The J gene is TRBJ1-2, the V gene TRBV7-2, with 7 nucleotides matching TRBD1. This CDR3 has 15 residues. V lost 5 bases and J lost 4; bases outside the gene matches: 10. From germline, CDR1 is SGHTA and CDR2 FQGNSA. The CDR3 sequence is CASSPTGQNLYGYTF. CDR3 DNA: TGTGCCAGCAGCCCCACGGGACAGAACCTCTATGGCTACACCTTC.

V and J are TRBV7-2 and TRBJ1-1; D is possibly TRBD1 (5 bases). CDR1 and CDR2 from the germline V gene are SGHTA and FQGNSA. V was clipped by 1 base and J by 1 base, with 10 bases between them. The CDR3 contains 15 residues. The CDR3 is CASSLVAGQNTEAFF. The DNA for the CDR3 is TGTGCCAGCAGCTTAGTAGCAGGACAGAACACTGAAGCTTTCTTT.

This chain connects TRBV14 to TRBJ1-2; D gene ambiguous. V lost 2 bases to trimming and J lost 0 bases, with 7 bases between them. This CDR3 comprises 14 residues. Germline-derived CDR1 and CDR2 are SGHDN and FVKESK. DNA for the CDR3: TGTGCCAGCAGCCAAATCCCGGCTAACTATGGCTACACCTTC. Translation gives CASSQIPANYGYTF.

This clone has a single count. The chain has TRBV7-6 and TRBJ1-2; 7 positions agree with TRBD1. The ends lost 2 bases at V and 6 bases at J; junction bases unmatched: 6. The germline CDR1 and CDR2 sequences are SGHVS and FNYEAQ. This CDR3 spans 14 amino acids. In DNA form, the CDR3 reads TGTGCCAGCAGCTTATTATCAGGGGGAGATGGCTACACCTTC. It yields the protein CASSLLSGGDGYTF.

The gene calls are TRBV30 and TRBJ2-5; the D is unclear. Germline V CDR1 and CDR2: GTSNPN, SVGIG (reference sequence). The CDR3 extends over 12 amino acids. V was pared by 0 bases and J by 4 bases, with 6 bases between. The DNA for the CDR3 is TGTGCCTGGAGTGTACTTTTAGAGACCCAGTACTTC. Its protein product is CAWSVLLETQYF.

This clone was observed a few times. J is TRBJ2-7 and V is TRBV5-4, with 8 nucleotides matching TRBD1. The germline V gene has CDR1 SGHNT and CDR2 YYREEE (reference sequence). This CDR3 comprises 15 residues. V trimming: 3 bases; J trimming: 3 bases; junction bases outside the gene matches: 8. The CDR3 bases are TGTGCCAGCAGCTGGGGGACAGGTACTATCTACGAGCAGTACTTC. This gives the protein CASSWGTGTIYEQYF.

This clone was detected a few times. The V call is TRBV6-4, the J call TRBJ1-2; D not certain. CDR1 and CDR2 (germline): MRHNA, SNTAGT. This CDR3 region has 12 residues. Trimming pared 2 bases from V and 4 bases from J, leaving 5 bases between. CDR3 sequence: CASSDSLYGYTF. CDR3 nucleotides: TGTGCCAGCAGTGACAGCCTCTATGGCTACACCTTC.

The chain combines TRBV6-4 with TRBJ1-4; D is undetermined. Germline V gene sequence: CDR1 MRHNA, CDR2 SNTAGT. V was pared by 4 bases and J by 8 bases, with 8 bases between. This CDR3 is built from 12 residues. CDR3 sequence reads: CASSAGEEKLFF. The CDR3 DNA follows: TGTGCCAGCAGTGCCGGTGAGGAAAAACTGTTTTTT.